These 30 T cell receptor beta chains originate from one sample sequenced in a study of T cell changes during pregnancy in multiple sclerosis. TCRdb keeps only in-frame clones here, not all; method: immunoSEQ multiplex PCR. The sample contains about 40,000 clones, around 93% of which appear only once. This specimen consisted of CD4+ T cells from peripheral blood mononuclear cells, obtained in the first trimester of pregnancy. The receptors stem from a female donor with multiple sclerosis, enrolled in a pregnancy study.

J is TRBJ1-5 and V is TRBV27; 8 positions agree with TRBD1. The CDR3 has 16 residues. CDR1 MNHEY and CDR2 SMNVEV come from the germline V gene (reference sequence). V lost 4 bases to trimming and J lost 5 bases; unmatched junction nucleotides: 10. The CDR3 reads CASSSWTGRVDQPQHF. In DNA form, the CDR3 reads TGTGCCAGCAGTTCTTGGACAGGGCGGGTGGATCAGCCCCAGCATTTT.

The chain joins TRBV27 to TRBJ2-7; 11 bases line up with TRBD1. CDR3 size: 18 residues. Germline V gene sequence: CDR1 MNHEY, CDR2 SMNVEV (reference sequence). V lost 6 bases, J lost 3 bases, and 16 bases stayed unmatched. DNA of the CDR3: TGTGCCAGCAGCCTACGGGACAGGGGGAAGAACCTGGACTACGAGCAGTACTTC. This translates into CASSLRDRGKNLDYEQYF.

The rearrangement uses TRBV21-1 and TRBJ2-7; the table's D call TRBD1 went unverified against the DNA. TRBV21-1 constitutes a pseudogene. The CDR3 totals 20 residues. The CDR3 DNA reads TGTGCCAGCAGCAAAAGGGGGCTAGGAGGAACTGGGCGGGGCTCCTACGAGCAGTACTTC. Its translation: CASSKRGLGGTGRGSYEQYF.

J is TRBJ1-6 and V is TRBV5-1, with 9 bases identical to TRBD1. This CDR3 is built from 15 residues. Unmatched junction bases numbered 6, after V lost 4 bases and J lost 7 bases. Germline CDR1 reads SGHRS; CDR2 reads YFSETQ. CDR3 sequence reads: CASSLPGQGNSPLHF. CDR3 DNA: TGCGCCAGCAGCCTTCCAGGACAGGGGAATTCACCCCTCCACTTT.

The V call is TRBV28, the J call TRBJ1-2, with D possibly being TRBD1 (5 bases). Trimming removed 6 bases from V and 4 bases from J, with 18 bases in between. The germline gives CDR1 MDHEN, CDR2 SYDVKM. The CDR3 has 15 residues. The CDR3 region has the DNA TGTGCCAGCAGCTCCGCGGGGGGGTTTTTCTATGGCTACACCTTC. Translation gives CASSSAGGFFYGYTF.

Written as DNA, the CDR3 is TGTGCCAGCAGCCAAGGTTGGACAGGGGTCCCCGCAACTAATGAAAAACTGTTTTTT. This encodes CASSQGWTGVPATNEKLFF. The V gene is TRBV14, the J gene TRBJ1-4, with 9 bases that match TRBD1. The CDR3 is 19 residues long. Germline V CDR1 and CDR2: SGHDN, FVKESK. J was trimmed by 0 bases and V by 1 base; bases with no gene match: 9.

This rearrangement joins TRBV30 to TRBJ2-3; 7 bases are shared with TRBD2. The CDR3 runs 13 residues. V dropped 4 bases and J dropped 2; count of bases not matched to a gene: 3. Germline V CDR1 and CDR2: GTSNPN, SVGIG (reference sequence). The CDR3: CAWNAGVTDTQYF. CDR3 bases: TGTGCCTGGAATGCGGGAGTCACAGATACGCAGTATTTT.

V and J are TRBV5-4 and TRBJ2-7, with 16 nucleotides matching TRBD2. The CDR3 loop spans 13 amino acids. In germline, CDR1 is SGHNT, CDR2 YYREEE (reference sequence). This CDR3 reads CASSLVGTSGREV. As DNA, the CDR3 is TGTGCCAGCAGCTTGGTTGGGACTAGCGGGAGGGAGGTC.

This sequence joins TRBV9 and TRBJ2-1; 13 nucleotides agree with TRBD2. Germline V lookup: CDR1 SGDLS, CDR2 YYNGEE. The CDR3 contains 15 residues. J was trimmed by 8 bases and V by 0 bases; bases with no gene match: 2. The CDR3 DNA reads as TGTGCCAGCAGCGTAGCTGGACTAGCGGGAGATGAGCAGTTCTTC. It yields the protein CASSVAGLAGDEQFF.

CDR3 protein: CASSNRGGKDQPQHF. CDR3 coding DNA: TGTGCCAGCAGTAACAGGGGGGGAAAAGATCAGCCCCAGCATTTT. The chain combines TRBV6-6 with TRBJ1-5; 8 bases map to TRBD1. The CDR3 spans 15 residues. V was clipped by 5 bases and J by 5 bases; unmatched bases: 8. The germline V gene has CDR1 MNHNY and CDR2 SVGAGI (reference sequence).

CDR3 sequence: CASSLYGVSGNTIYF. In nucleotides, the CDR3 is TGCGCCAGCAGCTTGTACGGAGTCTCTGGAAACACCATATATTTT. The rearrangement links TRBV5-1 to TRBJ1-3; no clear D. Trimming left V 1 base short and J 0 bases short, with 8 bases between. This CDR3 comprises 15 residues. Germline assignment: CDR1 SGHRS and CDR2 YFSETQ.

The gene calls are TRBV9 and TRBJ2-3; TRBD2 aligns across 13 bases. The length of the CDR3 is 14 residues. CDR1 is SGDLS and CDR2 is YYNGEE in the germline V gene. V gave up 2 bases and J gave up 6 bases; unmatched junction bases: 0. The CDR3 DNA reads as TGTGCCAGCAGCGTGACTAGCGGGGGGGATACGCAGTATTTT. Translation: CASSVTSGGDTQYF.

The chain employs TRBV9 and TRBJ2-1; possibly TRBD1 for D (5 bases). This CDR3 region has 14 residues. Looked up from germline, CDR1 is SGDLS and CDR2 is YYNGEE. Trimming left V 0 bases short and J 2 bases short, with 6 bases between. Here the CDR3 DNA reads TGTGCCAGCAGCGTAGCGACAGCCTACAATGAGCAGTTCTTC. Translating it yields CASSVATAYNEQFF.

The chain links TRBV4-2 to TRBJ2-1; TRBD2 aligns across 14 bases. The CDR3 is made up of 17 amino acids. The germline CDR1 and CDR2 sequences are LGHNA and YNFKEQ. The junction had 7 bases not matched to a gene; V was cut back by 4 bases and J by 5 bases. Written as DNA, the CDR3 is TGTGCCAGCAGCCCCGGGACTAGCGGGAGATTGCACAATGAGCAGTTCTTC. Translating it yields CASSPGTSGRLHNEQFF.

The J gene is TRBJ1-2, the V gene TRBV5-1, with 8 bases identical to TRBD1. V dropped 4 bases and J dropped 0; count of bases not matched to a gene: 2. Looked up from germline, CDR1 is SGHRS and CDR2 is YFSETQ. The CDR3 is made up of 14 amino acids. In DNA, the CDR3 is TGCGCCAGCAGCCGGGACAGGTCTAACTATGGCTACACCTTC. It is translated as CASSRDRSNYGYTF.

The gene calls are TRBV29-1 and TRBJ2-2; D possibly corresponds to TRBD2 (5 bases). Trimming cost V 5 bases and J 3 bases, with 13 bases left between them. The CDR3 runs 14 residues. Per germline, CDR1 SQVTM and CDR2 ANQGSEA. DNA for the CDR3: TGCAGCGTTCGGAGCGGCGATTACACCGGGGAGCTGTTTTTT. Residues: CSVRSGDYTGELFF.

CDR3 protein: CASSLEGPYGYTF. The CDR3 DNA is TGCGCCAGCAGCTTGGAGGGGCCCTATGGCTACACCTTC. The rearrangement uses TRBV5-1 and TRBJ1-2, with D perhaps TRBD1 (5 bases). Germline V CDR1 and CDR2: SGHRS, YFSETQ. The CDR3 contains 13 residues. Trimming shortened V by 0 bases and J by 4 bases, and 7 bases separated the two germline ends.

The CDR3: CASSSGNQPQHF. Here the CDR3 DNA reads TGTGCCAGCAGTTCCGGGAATCAGCCCCAGCATTTT. The chain recombines TRBV11-2 with TRBJ1-5; no clear D gene. Germline CDR1 is SGHAT and CDR2 is FQNNGV. CDR3 length: 12 residues. V lost 6 bases and J 4 bases, leaving 7 bases between the germline ends.

The chain is built from TRBV5-1 and TRBJ1-2; 7 bases align to TRBD1. The germline V gene has CDR1 SGHRS and CDR2 YFSETQ. The CDR3 consists of 16 residues. V was clipped by 7 bases and J by 1 base; unmatched bases: 13. The CDR3 spells CASSERPGQLNYGYTF. The DNA of the CDR3 is TGCGCCAGCTCCGAACGGCCGGGACAGCTTAACTATGGCTACACCTTC.

This sequence joins TRBV19 and TRBJ2-6; 10 bases fit TRBD1. The junction had 8 bases not matched to a gene; V was cut back by 9 bases and J by 6 bases. Germline V CDR1 and CDR2: LNHDA, SQIVND (reference sequence). The CDR3 sequence is 15 residues long. CDR3 loop: CARPGQGGEANVLTF. The DNA for the CDR3 is TGTGCCAGGCCCGGACAGGGGGGCGAGGCCAACGTCCTGACTTTC. Full variable domain (outside the CDR3, taken from reference TRBV19 and TRBJ2-6): DGGITQSPKYLFRKEGQNVTLSCEQNLNHDAMYWYRQDPGQGLRLIYYSQIVNDFQKGDIAEGYSVSREKKESFPLTVTSAQKNPTAFYLCARPGQGGEANVLTFGAGSRLTVL.

The rearrangement links TRBV27 to TRBJ1-2; no clear D gene. CDR1 is MNHEY, CDR2 SMNVEV, per germline (reference sequence). The CDR3 has 14 amino acids. Trimming removed 4 bases at V and 0 bases at J, with 9 bases between. This chain's CDR3 is CASSSFGPNYGYTF. The CDR3 DNA sequence: TGTGCCAGCAGTTCCTTTGGCCCTAACTATGGCTACACCTTC.

The chain combines TRBV19 with TRBJ1-1, with 9 bases identical to TRBD1. The V gene end was trimmed by 6 bases and the J gene end by 7 bases; junction bases not matched to a gene: 15. Germline lookup yields CDR1 LNHDA and CDR2 SQIVND (reference sequence). The CDR3 covers 16 residues. This CDR3 is CASRQQGAHSSFEAFF. The CDR3, as DNA: TGTGCCAGTAGACAACAGGGGGCGCATAGTAGTTTTGAAGCTTTCTTT.

The J gene is TRBJ1-5, the V gene TRBV29-1; D possibly corresponds to TRBD1 (6 bases). CDR1 and CDR2 (germline): SQVTM, ANQGSEA. Trimming removed 4 bases at V and 5 bases at J, with 12 bases between. The CDR3 length is 13 residues. The CDR3 DNA reads TGCAGCGTTGGTATGGCAGGGGATCAGCCCCAGCATTTT. Amino acids: CSVGMAGDQPQHF.

The chain joins TRBV6-1 to TRBJ1-2; D is possibly TRBD1 (5 bases). This CDR3 has 13 amino acids. CDR1 and CDR2 (germline): MNHNS, SASEGT. V was pared by 1 base and J by 8 bases, with 11 bases between. CDR3 amino acids: CASSEGGGSGYTF. Here the CDR3 DNA reads TGTGCCAGCAGTGAAGGGGGGGGGTCCGGCTACACCTTC.

The J gene is TRBJ2-5, the V gene TRBV4-2; 10 nucleotides align to TRBD2. V dropped 4 bases and J dropped 5; count of bases not matched to a gene: 16. Germline V gene lookup returns CDR1 LGHNA and CDR2 YNFKEQ. The CDR3 runs 18 residues. CDR3 protein: CASSRVDGSGGAQETQYF. Written as DNA, the CDR3 is TGTGCCAGCAGCCGGGTAGACGGGAGCGGGGGGGCCCAGGAGACCCAGTACTTC.

The genes are TRBV2 and TRBJ2-5; no clear D gene. Trimming shortened V by 6 bases and J by 1 base, and 3 bases separated the two germline ends. CDR3 length: 11 residues. The germline V gene encodes CDR1 SNHLY and CDR2 FYNNEI. The CDR3 DNA follows: TGTGCCAGCAGCATCCAAGAGACCCAGTACTTC. The encoded protein is CASSIQETQYF.

This sequence joins TRBV20-1 and TRBJ2-5; TRBD2 might be the D (6 bases). This CDR3 region has 11 residues. Trimming left V 7 bases short and J 5 bases short, with 11 bases between. Germline V gives CDR1 DFQATT, CDR2 SNEGSKA (reference sequence). CDR3 region: CSEEGGETQYF. CDR3 DNA sequence: TGCAGTGAGGAGGGTGGGGAGACCCAGTACTTC.

This rearrangement joins TRBV5-1 to TRBJ2-7; 7 positions agree with TRBD1. Germline V gives CDR1 SGHRS, CDR2 YFSETQ. CDR3 size: 14 residues. V was pared by 4 bases and J by 5 bases, with 9 bases of the junction left unmatched. The CDR3 here is CASSPNRQGHEQYF. DNA for the CDR3: TGCGCCAGCAGCCCGAATCGACAGGGCCACGAGCAGTACTTC.

The rearrangement uses TRBV19 and TRBJ1-1; D might be TRBD1 (5 bases). Germline V gene lookup returns CDR1 LNHDA and CDR2 SQIVND (reference sequence). V was cut by 3 bases and J by 7 bases, with 15 bases left in between. The CDR3 extends over 14 amino acids. For the CDR3, the DNA is TGTGCCAGTAGTATCCGGACAAGCCAGGGTGAAGCTTTCTTT. Residues: CASSIRTSQGEAFF. Complete variable domain (other parts from reference TRBV19 and TRBJ1-1): DGGITQSPKYLFRKEGQNVTLSCEQNLNHDAMYWYRQDPGQGLRLIYYSQIVNDFQKGDIAEGYSVSREKKESFPLTVTSAQKNPTAFYLCASSIRTSQGEAFFGQGTRLTVV.

This chain connects TRBV9 to TRBJ2-1, with 7 bases lining up with TRBD2. The CDR3 extends over 15 amino acids. In germline, CDR1 is SGDLS, CDR2 YYNGEE. V dropped 3 bases and J dropped 4; count of bases not matched to a gene: 7. The DNA for the CDR3 is TGTGCCAGCAGCGAGCGGGATAGGACTTACAATGAGCAGTTCTTC. Its translation: CASSERDRTYNEQFF.